This TCR beta chain was observed in a study of cytomegalovirus exposure and HLA in healthy donors. The assay was immunoSEQ multiplex PCR, and TCRdb's table has in-frame clones only and misses some. The repertoire has about 280,000 clones, around 89% of them found once; the top ten carry about 0.99%. Findings and caveats of the study: The majority of TCR sequences were rare, yet some public TCRs appeared in many donors.

A remark on this clone: As yet, its antigen is unknown.

This receptor was identified in a woman in her late teens or twenties in good health and CMV-seronegative. Sequencing was carried out using PBMCs.

Here the CDR3 DNA reads TGTGCCAGCAGCCTCGGGACAGGGATAACCGGGGAGCTGTTTTTT. It encodes CASSLGTGITGELFF. The gene calls are TRBV7-8 and TRBJ2-2, with 9 bases fitting TRBD1. V trimming: 5 bases; J trimming: 5 bases; junction bases outside the gene matches: 6. CDR3 size: 15 residues. Germline CDR1 SGHVS, CDR2 FQNEAQ.